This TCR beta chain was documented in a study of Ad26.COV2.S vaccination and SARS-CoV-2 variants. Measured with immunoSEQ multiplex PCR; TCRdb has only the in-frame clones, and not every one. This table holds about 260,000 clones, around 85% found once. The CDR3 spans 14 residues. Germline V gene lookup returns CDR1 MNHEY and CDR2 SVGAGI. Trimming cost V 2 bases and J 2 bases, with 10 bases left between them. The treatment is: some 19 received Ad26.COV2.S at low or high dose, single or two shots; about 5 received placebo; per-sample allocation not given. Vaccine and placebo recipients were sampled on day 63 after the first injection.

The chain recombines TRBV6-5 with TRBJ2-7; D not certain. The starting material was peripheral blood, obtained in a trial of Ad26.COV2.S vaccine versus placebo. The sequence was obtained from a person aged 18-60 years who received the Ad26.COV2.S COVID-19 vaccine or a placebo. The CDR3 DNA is TGTGCCAGCAGTTACGACGGCGTTACCTACGAGCAGTACTTC. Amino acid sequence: CASSYDGVTYEQYF.